This TCR beta chain comes out of a study of blood T cell repertoires in COVID-19. The germline V and J ends were trimmed by 2 bases and 8 bases, with 15 bases remaining between them. The CDR3 spans 15 residues. Per the germline V gene, CDR1 is SNHLY and CDR2 is FYNNEI. This table comes from immunoSEQ multiplex PCR, and its TCRdb copy is limited to in-frame clones, with some not included. The sample includes 95,000 or so clones, approximately 86% seen only once; the top ten take 0.95% to 1.5%. Source material: peripheral blood. The rearrangement joins TRBV2 to TRBJ1-4; D may be TRBD1 (6 bases). The receptor was isolated from an elderly man with active or convalescent COVID-19. DNA for the CDR3: TGTGCCAGCAGTGAAATGGCGGGGGCGCGGGAAAAACTGTTTTTT. Amino acid sequence: CASSEMAGAREKLFF. Full variable domain (remainder filled in from reference TRBV2 and TRBJ1-4): EPEVTQTPSHQVTQMGQEVILRCVPISNHLYFYWYRQILGQKVEFLVSFYNNEISEKSEIFDDQFSVERPDGSNFTLKIRSTKLEDSAMYFCASSEMAGAREKLFFGSGTQLSVL.